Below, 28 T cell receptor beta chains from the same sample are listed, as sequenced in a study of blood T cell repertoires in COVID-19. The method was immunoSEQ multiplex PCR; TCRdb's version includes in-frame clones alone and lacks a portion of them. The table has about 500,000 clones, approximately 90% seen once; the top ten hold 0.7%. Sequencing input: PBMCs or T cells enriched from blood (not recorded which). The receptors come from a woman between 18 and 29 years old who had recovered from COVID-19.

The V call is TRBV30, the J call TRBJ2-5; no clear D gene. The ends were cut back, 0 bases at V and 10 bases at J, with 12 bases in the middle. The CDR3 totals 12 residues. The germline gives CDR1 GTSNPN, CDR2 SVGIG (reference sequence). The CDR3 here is CAWSVMESGQYF. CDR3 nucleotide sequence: TGTGCCTGGAGTGTGATGGAGTCGGGCCAGTACTTC.

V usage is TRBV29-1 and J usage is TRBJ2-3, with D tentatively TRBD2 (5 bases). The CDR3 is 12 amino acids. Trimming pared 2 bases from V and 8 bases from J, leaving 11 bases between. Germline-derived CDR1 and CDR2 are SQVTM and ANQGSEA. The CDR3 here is CSVEKIGSTQYF. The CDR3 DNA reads TGCAGCGTTGAAAAAATTGGGAGTACGCAGTATTTT.

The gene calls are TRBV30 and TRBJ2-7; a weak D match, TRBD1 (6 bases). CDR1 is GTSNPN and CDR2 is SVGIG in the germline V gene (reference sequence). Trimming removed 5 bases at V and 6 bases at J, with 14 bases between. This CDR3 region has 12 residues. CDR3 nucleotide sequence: TGTGCCTGGGAGAGGGGGATCGGCGAGCAGTACTTC. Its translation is CAWERGIGEQYF.

This chain's CDR3 is CASSTGTGPDSPLHF. CDR3 coding DNA: TGTGCCAGCAGTACCGGGACAGGGCCCGATTCACCCCTCCACTTT. The J gene is TRBJ1-6, the V gene TRBV7-3, with 9 bases lining up with TRBD1. Germline V gene sequence: CDR1 SGHTA, CDR2 FQGTGA. V lost 6 bases and J lost 8; bases outside the gene matches: 8. The CDR3 is made up of 15 amino acids.

The CDR3: CASSLGPVDSPLHF. CDR3 coding DNA: TGCGCCAGCAGCTTGGGCCCGGTAGATTCACCCCTCCACTTT. V is TRBV5-1 and J is TRBJ1-6; D gene ambiguous. Per germline, CDR1 SGHRS and CDR2 YFSETQ. The CDR3 has 14 amino acids. The germline V and J ends were trimmed by 0 bases and 8 bases, with 9 bases remaining between them.

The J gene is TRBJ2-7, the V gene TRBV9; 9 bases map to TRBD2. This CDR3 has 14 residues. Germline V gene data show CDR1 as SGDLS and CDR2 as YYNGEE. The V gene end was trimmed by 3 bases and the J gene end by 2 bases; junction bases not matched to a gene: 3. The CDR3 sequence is CASSARGGAYEQYF. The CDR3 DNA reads TGTGCCAGCAGCGCCCGCGGGGGGGCCTACGAGCAGTACTTC.

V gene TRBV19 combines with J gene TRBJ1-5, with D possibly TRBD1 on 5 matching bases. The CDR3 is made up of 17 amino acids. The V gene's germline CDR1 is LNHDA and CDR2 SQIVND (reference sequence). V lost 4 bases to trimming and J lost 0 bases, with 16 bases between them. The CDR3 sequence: CASSRGTTAYSNQPQHF. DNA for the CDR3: TGTGCCAGTAGTAGGGGAACGACAGCATATAGCAATCAGCCCCAGCATTTT.

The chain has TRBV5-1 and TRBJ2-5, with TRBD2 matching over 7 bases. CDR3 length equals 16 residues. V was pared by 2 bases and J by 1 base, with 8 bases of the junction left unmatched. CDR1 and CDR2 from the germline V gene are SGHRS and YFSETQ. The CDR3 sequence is CASSFHVTSVQETQYF. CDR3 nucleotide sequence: TGCGCCAGCAGCTTCCACGTAACTAGCGTCCAAGAGACCCAGTACTTC.

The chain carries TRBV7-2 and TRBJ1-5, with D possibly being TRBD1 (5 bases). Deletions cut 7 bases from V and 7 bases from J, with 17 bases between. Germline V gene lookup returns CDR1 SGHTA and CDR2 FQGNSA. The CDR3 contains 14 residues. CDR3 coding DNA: TGTGCCAGCATCACTCAGGGAATTCGGCAGCCCCAGCATTTT. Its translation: CASITQGIRQPQHF. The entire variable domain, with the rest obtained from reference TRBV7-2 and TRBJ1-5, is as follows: GAGVSQSPSNKVTEKGKDVELRCDPISGHTALYWYRQSLGQGLEFLIYFQGNSAPDKSGLPSDRFSAERTGGSVSTLTIQRTQQEDSAVYLCASITQGIRQPQHFGDGTRLSIL.

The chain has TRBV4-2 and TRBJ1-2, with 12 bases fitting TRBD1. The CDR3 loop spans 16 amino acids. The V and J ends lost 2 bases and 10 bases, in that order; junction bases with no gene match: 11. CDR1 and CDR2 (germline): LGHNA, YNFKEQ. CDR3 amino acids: CASSQKDGTGGLNYTF. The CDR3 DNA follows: TGTGCCAGCAGCCAAAAAGACGGGACAGGGGGCTTGAACTACACCTTC.

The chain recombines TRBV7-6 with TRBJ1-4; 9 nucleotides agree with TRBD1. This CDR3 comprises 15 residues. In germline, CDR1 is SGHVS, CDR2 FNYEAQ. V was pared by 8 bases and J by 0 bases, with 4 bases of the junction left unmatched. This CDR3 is CASGRTGATNEKLFF. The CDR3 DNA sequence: TGTGCCAGCGGCCGGACAGGGGCAACTAATGAAAAACTGTTTTTT.

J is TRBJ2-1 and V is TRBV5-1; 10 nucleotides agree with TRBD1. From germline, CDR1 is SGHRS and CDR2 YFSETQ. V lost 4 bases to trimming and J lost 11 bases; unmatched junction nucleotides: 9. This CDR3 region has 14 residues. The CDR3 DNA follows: TGCGCCAGCAGCCCTGGGACAGGGGCCTCTAAGCAGTTCTTC. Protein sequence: CASSPGTGASKQFF.

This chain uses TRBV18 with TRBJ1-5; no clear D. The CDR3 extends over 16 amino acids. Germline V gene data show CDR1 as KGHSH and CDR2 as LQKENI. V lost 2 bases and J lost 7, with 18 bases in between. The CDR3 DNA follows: TGTGCCAGCTCACCATTGGAGGAGGCAGGATGGCAGCCCCAGCATTTT. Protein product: CASSPLEEAGWQPQHF.

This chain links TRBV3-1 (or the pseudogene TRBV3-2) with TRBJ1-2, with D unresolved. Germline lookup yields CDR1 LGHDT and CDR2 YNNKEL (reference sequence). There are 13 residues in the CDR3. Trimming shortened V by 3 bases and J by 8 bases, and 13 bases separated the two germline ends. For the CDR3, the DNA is TGTGCCAGCAGCCAGGGAGGGTTCAGCGGCTACACCTTC. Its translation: CASSQGGFSGYTF.

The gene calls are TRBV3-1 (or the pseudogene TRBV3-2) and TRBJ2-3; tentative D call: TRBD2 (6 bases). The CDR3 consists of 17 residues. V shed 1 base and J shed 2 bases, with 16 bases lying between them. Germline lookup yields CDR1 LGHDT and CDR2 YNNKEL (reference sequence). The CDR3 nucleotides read TGTGCCAGCAGCCAAGTTTCGGGGACGGGGGTCACAGATACGCAGTATTTT. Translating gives CASSQVSGTGVTDTQYF.

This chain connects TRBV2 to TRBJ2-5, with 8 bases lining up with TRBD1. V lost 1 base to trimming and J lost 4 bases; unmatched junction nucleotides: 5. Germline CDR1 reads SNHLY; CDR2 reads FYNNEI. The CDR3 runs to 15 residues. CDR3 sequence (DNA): TGTGCCAGCAGTGAAGGGACAGGGTCGCGAGAGACCCAGTACTTC. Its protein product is CASSEGTGSRETQYF.

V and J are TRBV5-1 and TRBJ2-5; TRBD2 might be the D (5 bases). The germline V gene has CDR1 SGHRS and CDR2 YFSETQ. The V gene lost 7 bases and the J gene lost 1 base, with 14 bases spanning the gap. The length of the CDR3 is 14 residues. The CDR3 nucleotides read TGCGCCAGCGGTCGGGGTCTCGGCCAAGAGACCCAGTACTTC. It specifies CASGRGLGQETQYF.

CDR3 amino acids: CASSGLGEGNQPQHF. The CDR3 coding sequence is TGTGCCAGCAGTGGCTTGGGAGAGGGTAATCAGCCCCAGCATTTT. This sequence joins TRBV27 and TRBJ1-5; D is ambiguous. V lost 5 bases and J 4 bases, leaving 15 bases between the germline ends. The V gene's germline CDR1 is MNHEY and CDR2 SMNVEV (reference sequence). This CDR3 is 15 amino acids long.

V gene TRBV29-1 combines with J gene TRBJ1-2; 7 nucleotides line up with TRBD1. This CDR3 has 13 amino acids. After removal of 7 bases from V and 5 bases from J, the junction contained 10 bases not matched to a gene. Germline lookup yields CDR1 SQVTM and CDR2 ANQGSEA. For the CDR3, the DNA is TGCAGCGGTTACAGGGGTCAAGGTTATGGCTACACCTTC. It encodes CSGYRGQGYGYTF.

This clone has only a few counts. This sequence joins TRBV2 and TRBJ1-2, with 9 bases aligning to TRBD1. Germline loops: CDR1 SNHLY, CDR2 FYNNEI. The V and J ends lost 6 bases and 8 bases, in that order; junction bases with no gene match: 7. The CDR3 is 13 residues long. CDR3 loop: CASRWDREGGYTF. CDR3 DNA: TGTGCCAGCAGGTGGGACAGGGAGGGAGGCTACACCTTC.

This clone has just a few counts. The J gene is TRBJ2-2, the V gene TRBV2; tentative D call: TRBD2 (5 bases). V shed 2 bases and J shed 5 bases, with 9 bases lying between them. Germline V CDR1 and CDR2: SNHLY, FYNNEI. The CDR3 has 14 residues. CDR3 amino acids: CASSEWGETGELFF. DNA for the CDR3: TGTGCCAGCAGTGAATGGGGAGAAACCGGGGAGCTGTTTTTT.

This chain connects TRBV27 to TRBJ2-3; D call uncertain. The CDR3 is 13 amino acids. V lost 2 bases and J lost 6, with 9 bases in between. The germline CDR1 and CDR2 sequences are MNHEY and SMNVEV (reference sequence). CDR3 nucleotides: TGTGCCAGCAGTTTAATCCTCGGGGATACGCAGTATTTT. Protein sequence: CASSLILGDTQYF.

CDR3 residues: CASTSGTFSTDTQYF. CDR3 bases: TGTGCCAGTACATCCGGGACATTCAGCACAGATACGCAGTATTTT. V gene TRBV19 combines with J gene TRBJ2-3, with D perhaps matching TRBD1 (6 bases). V lost 7 bases to trimming and J lost 0 bases, with 14 bases between them. Germline V gives CDR1 LNHDA, CDR2 SQIVND (reference sequence). This CDR3 is built from 15 residues.

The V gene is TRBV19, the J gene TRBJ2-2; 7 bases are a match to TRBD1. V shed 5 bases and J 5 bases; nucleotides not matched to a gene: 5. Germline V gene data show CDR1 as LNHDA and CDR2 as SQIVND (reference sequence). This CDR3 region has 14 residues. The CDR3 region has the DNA TGTGCCAGTAGTCCTCGACAGGGAACCGGGGAGCTGTTTTTT. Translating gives CASSPRQGTGELFF.

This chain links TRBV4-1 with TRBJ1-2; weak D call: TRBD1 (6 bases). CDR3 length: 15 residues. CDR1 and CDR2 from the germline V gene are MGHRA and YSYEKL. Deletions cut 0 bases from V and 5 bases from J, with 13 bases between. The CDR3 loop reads CASSQEGRGAYGYTF. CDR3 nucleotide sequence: TGCGCCAGCAGCCAAGAAGGACGGGGGGCGTATGGCTACACCTTC.

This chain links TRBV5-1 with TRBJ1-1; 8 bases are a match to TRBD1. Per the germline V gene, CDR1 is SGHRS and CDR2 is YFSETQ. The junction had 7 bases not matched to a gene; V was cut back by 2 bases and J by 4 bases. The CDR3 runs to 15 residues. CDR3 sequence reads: CASSLTGGVSTEAFF. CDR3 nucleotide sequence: TGCGCCAGCAGCTTAACAGGGGGAGTGAGCACTGAAGCTTTCTTT.

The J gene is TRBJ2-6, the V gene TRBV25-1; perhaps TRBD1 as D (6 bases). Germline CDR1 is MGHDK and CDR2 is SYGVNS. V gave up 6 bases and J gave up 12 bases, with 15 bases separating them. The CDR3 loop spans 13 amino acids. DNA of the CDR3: TGTGCCAGCAGCTCCGGACAGCCTCCCGTCCTGACTTTC. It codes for CASSSGQPPVLTF. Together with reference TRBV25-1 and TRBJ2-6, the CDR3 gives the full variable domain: EADIYQTPRYLVIGTGKKITLECSQTMGHDKMYWYQQDPGMELHLIHYSYGVNSTEKGDLSSESTVSRIRTEHFPLTLESARPSHTSQYLCASSSGQPPVLTFGAGSRLTVL.

The CDR3 region has the DNA TGTGCCAGCAAGGGCCTAGCGGGGGGCGTCGCCTACAATGAGCAGTTCTTC. It codes for CASKGLAGGVAYNEQFF. The rearrangement links TRBV27 to TRBJ2-1; 11 nucleotides line up with TRBD2. Trimming cost V 7 bases and J 2 bases; bases outside gene matches: 10. Looked up from germline, CDR1 is MNHEY and CDR2 is SMNVEV (reference sequence). This CDR3 spans 17 amino acids.